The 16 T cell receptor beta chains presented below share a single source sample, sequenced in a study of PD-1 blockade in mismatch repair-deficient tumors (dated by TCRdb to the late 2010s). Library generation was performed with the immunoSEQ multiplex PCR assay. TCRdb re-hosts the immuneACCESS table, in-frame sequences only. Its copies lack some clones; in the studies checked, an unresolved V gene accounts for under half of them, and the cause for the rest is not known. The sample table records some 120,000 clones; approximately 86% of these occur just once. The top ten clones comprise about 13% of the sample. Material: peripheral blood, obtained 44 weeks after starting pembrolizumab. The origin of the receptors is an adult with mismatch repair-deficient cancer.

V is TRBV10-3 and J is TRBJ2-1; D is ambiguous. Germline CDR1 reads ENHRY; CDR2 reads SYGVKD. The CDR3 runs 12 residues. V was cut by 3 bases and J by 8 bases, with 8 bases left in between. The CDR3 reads CAISEVADEQFF. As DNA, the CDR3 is TGTGCCATCAGTGAAGTCGCGGATGAGCAGTTCTTC.

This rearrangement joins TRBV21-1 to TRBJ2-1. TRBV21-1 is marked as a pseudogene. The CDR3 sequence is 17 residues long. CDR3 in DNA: TGTGCCAGCAGCAAAGAAGTTAGAAGGGACCGTTACAATGAGCAGTTCTTC. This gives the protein CASSKEVRRDRYNEQFF.

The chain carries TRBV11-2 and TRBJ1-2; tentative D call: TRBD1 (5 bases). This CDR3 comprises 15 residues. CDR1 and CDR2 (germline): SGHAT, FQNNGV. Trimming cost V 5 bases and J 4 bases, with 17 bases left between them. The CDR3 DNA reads TGTGCCAGCAGCGGACCCGGAGGACAAGCCTATGGCTACACCTTC. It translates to CASSGPGGQAYGYTF.

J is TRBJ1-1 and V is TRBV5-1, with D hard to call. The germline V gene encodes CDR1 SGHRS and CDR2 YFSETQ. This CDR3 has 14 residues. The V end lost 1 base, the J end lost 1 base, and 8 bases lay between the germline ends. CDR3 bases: TGCGCCAGCAGCTTGTATGGGAAGAACACTGAAGCTTTCTTT. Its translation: CASSLYGKNTEAFF. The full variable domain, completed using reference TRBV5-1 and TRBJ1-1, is KAGVTQTPRYLIKTRGQQVTLSCSPISGHRSVSWYQQTPGQGLQFLFEYFSETQRNKGNFPGRFSGRQFSNSRSEMNVSTLELGDSALYLCASSLYGKNTEAFFGQGTRLTVV.

The CDR3, as DNA: TGCGCCAGCAGCTTGGGGGTCGCGGGCGAGCAGTACTTC. It encodes CASSLGVAGEQYF. V is TRBV5-1 and J is TRBJ2-7, with D tentatively TRBD2 (5 bases). The CDR3 spans 13 residues. Germline V CDR1 and CDR2: SGHRS, YFSETQ. Deletions cut 0 bases from V and 6 bases from J, with 10 bases between.

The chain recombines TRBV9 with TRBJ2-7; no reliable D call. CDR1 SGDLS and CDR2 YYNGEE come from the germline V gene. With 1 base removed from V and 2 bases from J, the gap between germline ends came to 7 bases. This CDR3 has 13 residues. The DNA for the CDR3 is TGTGCCAGCAGCGTAAATTCCGCCTACGAGCAGTACTTC. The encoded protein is CASSVNSAYEQYF.

The CDR3 DNA is TGTGCCATCAGTGAGTCCCTGGGTGGCGGTGTGAGAGATACGCAGTATTTT. It encodes CAISESLGGGVRDTQYF. The chain recombines TRBV10-3 with TRBJ2-3; D is ambiguous. V lost 0 bases to trimming and J lost 5 bases, with 18 bases between them. Germline assignment: CDR1 ENHRY and CDR2 SYGVKD. This CDR3 has 17 amino acids.

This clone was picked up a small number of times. The CDR3 reads CASSVGGSTGELFF. The CDR3, as DNA: TGTGCCAGCAGCGTAGGCGGGAGCACCGGGGAGCTGTTTTTT. The V and J genes are TRBV9 and TRBJ2-2; 7 positions match TRBD2. This CDR3 comprises 14 residues. Trimming took 0 bases from V and 4 from J; bases not matched to a gene: 0. Germline loops: CDR1 SGDLS, CDR2 YYNGEE.

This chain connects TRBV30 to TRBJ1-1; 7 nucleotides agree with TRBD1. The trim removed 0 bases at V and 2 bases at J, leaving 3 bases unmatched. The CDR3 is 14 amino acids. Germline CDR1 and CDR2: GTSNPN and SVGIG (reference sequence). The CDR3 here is CAWSVGTANTEAFF. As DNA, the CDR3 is TGTGCCTGGAGTGTAGGGACAGCAAACACTGAAGCTTTCTTT.

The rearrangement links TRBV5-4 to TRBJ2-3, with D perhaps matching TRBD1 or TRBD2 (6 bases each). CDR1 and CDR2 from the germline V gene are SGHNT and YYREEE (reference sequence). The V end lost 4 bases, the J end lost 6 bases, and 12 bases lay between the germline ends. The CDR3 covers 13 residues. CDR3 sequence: CASSVTGGDTQYF. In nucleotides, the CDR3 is TGTGCCAGCAGCGTGACAGGAGGGGATACGCAGTATTTT.

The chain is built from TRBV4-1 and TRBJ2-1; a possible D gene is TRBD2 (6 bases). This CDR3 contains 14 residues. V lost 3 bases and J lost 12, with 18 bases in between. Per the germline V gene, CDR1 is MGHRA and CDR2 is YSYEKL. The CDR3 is CASSQGNIGRGQFF. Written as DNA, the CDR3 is TGCGCCAGCAGCCAGGGCAACATAGGGCGGGGGCAGTTCTTC.

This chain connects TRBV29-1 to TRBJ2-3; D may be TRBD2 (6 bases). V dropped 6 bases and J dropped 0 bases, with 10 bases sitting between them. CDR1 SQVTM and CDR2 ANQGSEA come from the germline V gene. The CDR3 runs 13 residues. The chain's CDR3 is CSVKLASTDTQYF. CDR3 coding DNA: TGCAGCGTCAAACTAGCCAGCACAGATACGCAGTATTTT.

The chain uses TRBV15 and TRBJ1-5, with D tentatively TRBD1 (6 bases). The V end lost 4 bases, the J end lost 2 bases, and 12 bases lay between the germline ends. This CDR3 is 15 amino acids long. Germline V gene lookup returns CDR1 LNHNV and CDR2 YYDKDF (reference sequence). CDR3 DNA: TGTGCCACCAGCAACAGGGTTGGGGGCAATCAGCCCCAGCATTTT. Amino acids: CATSNRVGGNQPQHF.

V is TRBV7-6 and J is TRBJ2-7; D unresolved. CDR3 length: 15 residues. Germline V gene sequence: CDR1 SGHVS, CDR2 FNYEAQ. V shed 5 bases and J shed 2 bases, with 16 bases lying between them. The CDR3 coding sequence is TGTGCCAGCAGCCAGGACCCCGGCCCTACCTACGAGCAGTACTTC. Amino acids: CASSQDPGPTYEQYF.

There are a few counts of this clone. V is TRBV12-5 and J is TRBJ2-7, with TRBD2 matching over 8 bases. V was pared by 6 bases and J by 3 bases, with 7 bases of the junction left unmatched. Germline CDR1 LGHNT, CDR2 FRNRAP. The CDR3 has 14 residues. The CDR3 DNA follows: TGTGCTAGTGGGATGGAGCGGGAGATCTACGAGCAGTACTTC. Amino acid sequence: CASGMEREIYEQYF.

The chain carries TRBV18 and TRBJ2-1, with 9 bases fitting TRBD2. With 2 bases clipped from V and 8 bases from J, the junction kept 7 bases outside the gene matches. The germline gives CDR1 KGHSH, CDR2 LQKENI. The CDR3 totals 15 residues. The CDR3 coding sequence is TGTGCCAGCTCACCAGGAATAGCGGGAGTGGATGAGCAGTTCTTC. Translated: CASSPGIAGVDEQFF.